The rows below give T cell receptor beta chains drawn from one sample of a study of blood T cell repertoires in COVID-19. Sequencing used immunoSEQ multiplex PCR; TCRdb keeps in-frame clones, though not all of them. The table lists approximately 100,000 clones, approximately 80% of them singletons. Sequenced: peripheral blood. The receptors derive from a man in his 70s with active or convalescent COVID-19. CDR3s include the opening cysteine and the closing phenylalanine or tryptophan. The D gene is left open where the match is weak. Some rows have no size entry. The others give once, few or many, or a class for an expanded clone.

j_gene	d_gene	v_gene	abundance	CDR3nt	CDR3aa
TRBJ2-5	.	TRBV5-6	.	TGTGCCAGCAGCGCGGGGGCGGGTGGAGAGACCCAGTACTTC	CASSAGAGGETQYF
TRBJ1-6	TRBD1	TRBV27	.	TGTGCCAGCAGTTTAAGAGCGCCTCTACAGGGGAGGTCCTATAATTCACCCCTCCACTTT	CASSLRAPLQGRSYNSPLHF
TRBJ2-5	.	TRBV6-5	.	TGTGCCAGCAGTAGCCAGCGCCAAGCTGAGACCCAGTACTTC	CASSSQRQAETQYF
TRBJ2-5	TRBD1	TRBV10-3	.	TGTGCCATCAGTGAGTCCGGGACAGGGGGCGCGGCGACCCAGTACTTC	CAISESGTGGAATQYF
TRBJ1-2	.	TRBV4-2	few	TGTGCCAGCAGAGGAGAAGGAGGCTACACCTTC	CASRGEGGYTF
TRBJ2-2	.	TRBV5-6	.	TGTGCCAGCAGCTCACAGGTAGCAAACACCGGGGAGCTGTTTTTT	CASSSQVANTGELFF
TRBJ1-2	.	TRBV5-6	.	TGTGCCAGCAGCTTGAGCAGGGCTGGCTACACCTTC	CASSLSRAGYTF
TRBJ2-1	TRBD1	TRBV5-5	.	TGTGCCAGCAGCCCCGACAGGGCCAATGAGCAGTTCTTC	CASSPDRANEQFF
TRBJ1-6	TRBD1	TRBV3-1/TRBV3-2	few	TGTGCCAGCAGCCAAGGACAGGGAAGTACACCCCTCCACTTT	CASSQGQGSTPLHF
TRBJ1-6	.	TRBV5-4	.	TGTGCCAGCAGCTTAGGCAGGGGTTTTAATTCACCCCTCCACTTT	CASSLGRGFNSPLHF
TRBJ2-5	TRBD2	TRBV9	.	TGTGCCAGCAGCTTCGGGGGGGGAGAGACCCAGTACTTC	CASSFGGGETQYF
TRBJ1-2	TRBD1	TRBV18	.	TGTGCCAGCTCACAGACAGGGGATGGCTACACCTTC	CASSQTGDGYTF
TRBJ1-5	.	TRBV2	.	TGTGCCAGCAGCTACGGGGGGAGCAATCAGCCCCAGCATTTT	CASSYGGSNQPQHF
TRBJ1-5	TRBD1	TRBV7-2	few	TGTGCCAGCAGTCAGACAGGGGGTAGCAATCAGCCCCAGCATTTT	CASSQTGGSNQPQHF
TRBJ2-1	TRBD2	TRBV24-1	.	TGTGCCACCAGTGGGAGCGGGAGTGGCGATGAGCAGTTCTTC	CATSGSGSGDEQFF
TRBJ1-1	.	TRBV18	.	TGTGCCAGCTCACCCCTTAATCTAGACACTGAAGCTTTCTTT	CASSPLNLDTEAFF
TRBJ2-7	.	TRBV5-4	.	TGTGCCAGCAGCTTGGGGTCGGGTGGGTACGACGAGCAGTACTTC	CASSLGSGGYDEQYF
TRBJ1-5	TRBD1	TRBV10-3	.	TGTGCCGTGGGACAGGGGAGCAATCAGCCCCAGCATTTT	CAVGQGSNQPQHF
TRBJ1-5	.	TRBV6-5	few	TGTGCCAGCAGACACAACAGGGATAGCAATCAGCCCCAGCATTTT	CASRHNRDSNQPQHF
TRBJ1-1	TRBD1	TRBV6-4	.	TGTGCCAGCAGTCAGGACCCCGGGACAGGGGACACTGAAGCTTTCTTT	CASSQDPGTGDTEAFF
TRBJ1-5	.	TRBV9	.	TGTGCCAGCAGCGTAAGTCCCGGTCAGCCCCAGCATTTT	CASSVSPGQPQHF
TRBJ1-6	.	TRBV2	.	TGTGCCAGCAGTGTAGGGGCAACCTATAATTCACCCCTCCACTTT	CASSVGATYNSPLHF
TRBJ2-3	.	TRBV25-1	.	TGTGCCAGCAGTGAAGGTTCTGGAGACACAGATACGCAGTATTTT	CASSEGSGDTDTQYF
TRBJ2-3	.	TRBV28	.	TGTGCCAGCAGTTTAGGGGGGAACGCAGATACGCAGTATTTT	CASSLGGNADTQYF
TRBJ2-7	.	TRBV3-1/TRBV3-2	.	TGTGCCAGCAGCCAATCTCGGGGTGAGCAGTACTTC	CASSQSRGEQYF
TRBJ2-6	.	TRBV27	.	TGTGCCAGCAGTTCCCTCGGTGAGGGGGCTGGGGCCAACGTCCTGACTTTC	CASSSLGEGAGANVLTF
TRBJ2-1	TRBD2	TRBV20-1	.	TGCAGTCCCACTAGCGATGAGCAGTTCTTC	CSPTSDEQFF
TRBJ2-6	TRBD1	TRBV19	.	TGTGCCAGTAGTGGGCTAGAGACAGGGATCTCTGGGGCCAACGTCCTGACTTTC	CASSGLETGISGANVLTF
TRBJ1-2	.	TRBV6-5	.	TGTGCCAGCAGTTACTACGACTCTTATGGCTACACCTTC	CASSYYDSYGYTF
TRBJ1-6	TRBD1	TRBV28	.	TGTGCCAGCGGGACCCGACAGGGCTCCTATAATTCACCCCTCCACTTT	CASGTRQGSYNSPLHF
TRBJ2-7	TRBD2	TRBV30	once	TGTGCCTGGAGTGTAAACGGGACTAGCGGGCCCTTTTTCACCTACGAGCAGTACTTC	CAWSVNGTSGPFFTYEQYF
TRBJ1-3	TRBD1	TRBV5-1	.	TGCGCCAGCAGCTTGCCCGGACAGGGGGGAAACACCATATATTTT	CASSLPGQGGNTIYF
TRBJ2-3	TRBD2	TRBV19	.	TGTGCCAGTAGTAGGACTAGCGGGGGCCTCACAGATACGCAGTATTTT	CASSRTSGGLTDTQYF
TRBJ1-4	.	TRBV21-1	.	TGTGCCAGCAGCAAAGGGGACAGGGGTAATGAAAAACTGTTTTTT	CASSKGDRGNEKLFF
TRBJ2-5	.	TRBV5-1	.	TGCGCCAGCAGCTTAGGGGCGGGACAAGAGACCCAGTACTTC	CASSLGAGQETQYF
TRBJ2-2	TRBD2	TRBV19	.	TGTGCCAGTTCGGGACCGGGACTAGTCCGCGGGGAGCTGTTTTTT	CASSGPGLVRGELFF
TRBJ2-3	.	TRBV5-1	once	TGCGCCAGCACTCAAGCTCCCGCGGGAGATACGCAGTATTTT	CASTQAPAGDTQYF
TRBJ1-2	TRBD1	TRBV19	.	TGTGCCAGCACTCCGGGACAGCACTATGGCTACACCTTC	CASTPGQHYGYTF
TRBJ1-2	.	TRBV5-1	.	TGCGCCAGCTCCCCTACTAACTATGGCTACACCTTC	CASSPTNYGYTF
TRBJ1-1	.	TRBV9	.	TGTGCCAGCAGCGTAGGGTCAGGGGTACTAGGGAACACTGAAGCTTTCTTT	CASSVGSGVLGNTEAFF
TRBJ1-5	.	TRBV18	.	TGTGCCAGCTCACCACCCGATCAGCCCCAGCATTTT	CASSPPDQPQHF
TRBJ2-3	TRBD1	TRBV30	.	TGTGCCTGGAGCGCAGGACAGGGAAGGCCAGATACGCAGTATTTT	CAWSAGQGRPDTQYF
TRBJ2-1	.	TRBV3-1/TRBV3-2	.	TGTGCCAGCAGCCAAGATCTGGCTAATGAGCAGTTCTTC	CASSQDLANEQFF
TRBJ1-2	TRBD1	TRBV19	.	TGTGCCAGTAGAGGACAGGGATTAGACTATGGCTACACCTTC	CASRGQGLDYGYTF
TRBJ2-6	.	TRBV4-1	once	TGCGCCAGCAGCCAAATCGACCTAGTTCCCTCTGGGGCCAACGTCCTGACTTTC	CASSQIDLVPSGANVLTF
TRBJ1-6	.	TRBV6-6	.	TGTGCCAGCGCCTCGCCGGGCTATAATTCACCCCTCCACTTT	CASASPGYNSPLHF
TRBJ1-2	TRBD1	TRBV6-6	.	TGTGCCAGCACCACCGACAGGGTTAATGGCTACACCTTC	CASTTDRVNGYTF
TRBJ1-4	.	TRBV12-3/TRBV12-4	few	TGTGCCAGCGCAACTGATAGTGAAAAACTGTTTTTT	CASATDSEKLFF
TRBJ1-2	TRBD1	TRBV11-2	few	TGTGCCAGCAGCTTCCCCGGACAGGGCTGGTATGGCTACACCTTC	CASSFPGQGWYGYTF
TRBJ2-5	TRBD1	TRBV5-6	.	TGTGCCAGCAGCGGGACAGGGGTCGAGACCCAGTACTTC	CASSGTGVETQYF
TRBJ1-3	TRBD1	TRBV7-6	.	TGTGCCAGCAGCTTAGAAGGACAGGCGGACGACTCTGGAAACACCATATATTTT	CASSLEGQADDSGNTIYF
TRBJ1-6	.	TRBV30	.	TGTGCCTGGAGTGTCGGCAGGACAAGCTCCTATAATTCACCCCTCCACTTT	CAWSVGRTSSYNSPLHF
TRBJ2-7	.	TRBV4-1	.	TGCGCCAGCAGCCAAGGGAGCTCCTACGAGCAGTACTTC	CASSQGSSYEQYF
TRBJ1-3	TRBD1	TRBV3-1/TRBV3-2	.	TGTGCCAGCAGCCCGCGACAGGGTGTAAGAGGAAACACCATATATTTT	CASSPRQGVRGNTIYF
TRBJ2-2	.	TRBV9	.	TGTGCCAGCCGGACAGTTGTCCTTCGCACCGGGGAGCTGTTTTTT	CASRTVVLRTGELFF
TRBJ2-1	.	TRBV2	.	TGTGCCAGCAGTGGCGGACAGACCTACAATGAGCAGTTCTTC	CASSGGQTYNEQFF
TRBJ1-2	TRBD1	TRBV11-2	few	TGTGCCAGCAGTTTCCCCGGGACAGGGTCGCCATATGGCTACACCTTC	CASSFPGTGSPYGYTF